This T cell receptor (beta chain) was sequenced for a study of response to subunit inactivated influenza vaccine. Notes on the study in general: Authors suggested seasonal influenza vaccinations each recruit few new T cells.

The CDR3 totals 15 residues. Germline CDR1 reads GTSNPN; CDR2 reads SVGIG (reference sequence). V lost 4 bases and J lost 2, with 15 bases in between. Comments on this clonotype: Its antigen is as yet unknown.

TCRdb redid the calling of the RT-PCR reads with MiXCR, one entry per CDR3 protein. The sample holds about 800,000 distinct CDR3 sequences, 21% seen once. The material was PBMCs from blood, obtained more than 4 days after vaccination. This TCR was sampled from a man in his fifties or sixties who received an inactivated influenza vaccine. The rearrangement uses TRBV30 and TRBJ2-1, with D maybe TRBD2 (6 bases). CDR3 loop: CAWKPTRSPYNEQFF. DNA of the CDR3: TGTGCCTGGAAACCGACTAGGTCTCCCTACAATGAGCAGTTCTTC.